This is a list of T cell receptor beta chains from one sample in a study of cytomegalovirus exposure and HLA in healthy donors. This table comes from immunoSEQ multiplex PCR, and its TCRdb copy is limited to in-frame clones, with some not included. Found here are around 150,000 clones, approximately 85% of them singletons; the top ten hold 9.3%. Sequenced: PBMCs. The receptors derive from a man between 18 and 29 years old in good health and CMV-seropositive. CDR3s leave out the opening cysteine and the closing phenylalanine or tryptophan. The D gene is left open where the match is weak.

v_call	d_call	j_call	cdr3_aa
TRBV7-7	TRBD2	TRBJ2-3	ASSPGTGLAGMADTQY
TRBV4-3	-	TRBJ1-2	ASSQLRYGNYGYT
TRBV5-1	-	TRBJ1-2	ASSFTGSNGYT
TRBV9	-	TRBJ2-3	ASSARPGSSTDTQY
TRBV27	-	TRBJ1-5	ASSTPGDQPQH
TRBV9	-	TRBJ2-3	ASSVDGVLLTDTQY
TRBV5-1	-	TRBJ2-1	ASSPGGWNEQF
TRBV7-9	TRBD1	TRBJ2-5	ASSLMWTGEETQY
TRBV18	TRBD1	TRBJ2-5	ASSQGQQETQY
TRBV14	TRBD1	TRBJ2-7	ASSQDRGLYEQY
TRBV13	-	TRBJ2-7	ASSLPSGSYEQY
TRBV6-6	TRBD1	TRBJ1-2	ASSRRSGGGLRGYT
TRBV5-8	TRBD1	TRBJ1-3	ASFLPGGSLSGNTIY
TRBV28	TRBD1	TRBJ1-1	ASSLSPGQGRTEAF
TRBV5-1	TRBD1	TRBJ2-3	ASSITGADTQY
TRBV6-5	-	TRBJ1-6	ASSYNQGSRSPLH
TRBV5-4	-	TRBJ1-1	ASSLGGKEAF
TRBV4-1	-	TRBJ1-2	ASSQENKNRVYGYT
TRBV29-1	TRBD1	TRBJ1-2	SVGPGQGFGYT
TRBV11-2	TRBD2	TRBJ2-3	ASTTSGVYDTQY
TRBV7-9	TRBD1	TRBJ1-2	ASSHDRDGGYT
TRBV6-6	-	TRBJ1-6	ASFAARDNSPLH
TRBV5-6	TRBD2	TRBJ2-3	ASSFDSSGPSTDTQY